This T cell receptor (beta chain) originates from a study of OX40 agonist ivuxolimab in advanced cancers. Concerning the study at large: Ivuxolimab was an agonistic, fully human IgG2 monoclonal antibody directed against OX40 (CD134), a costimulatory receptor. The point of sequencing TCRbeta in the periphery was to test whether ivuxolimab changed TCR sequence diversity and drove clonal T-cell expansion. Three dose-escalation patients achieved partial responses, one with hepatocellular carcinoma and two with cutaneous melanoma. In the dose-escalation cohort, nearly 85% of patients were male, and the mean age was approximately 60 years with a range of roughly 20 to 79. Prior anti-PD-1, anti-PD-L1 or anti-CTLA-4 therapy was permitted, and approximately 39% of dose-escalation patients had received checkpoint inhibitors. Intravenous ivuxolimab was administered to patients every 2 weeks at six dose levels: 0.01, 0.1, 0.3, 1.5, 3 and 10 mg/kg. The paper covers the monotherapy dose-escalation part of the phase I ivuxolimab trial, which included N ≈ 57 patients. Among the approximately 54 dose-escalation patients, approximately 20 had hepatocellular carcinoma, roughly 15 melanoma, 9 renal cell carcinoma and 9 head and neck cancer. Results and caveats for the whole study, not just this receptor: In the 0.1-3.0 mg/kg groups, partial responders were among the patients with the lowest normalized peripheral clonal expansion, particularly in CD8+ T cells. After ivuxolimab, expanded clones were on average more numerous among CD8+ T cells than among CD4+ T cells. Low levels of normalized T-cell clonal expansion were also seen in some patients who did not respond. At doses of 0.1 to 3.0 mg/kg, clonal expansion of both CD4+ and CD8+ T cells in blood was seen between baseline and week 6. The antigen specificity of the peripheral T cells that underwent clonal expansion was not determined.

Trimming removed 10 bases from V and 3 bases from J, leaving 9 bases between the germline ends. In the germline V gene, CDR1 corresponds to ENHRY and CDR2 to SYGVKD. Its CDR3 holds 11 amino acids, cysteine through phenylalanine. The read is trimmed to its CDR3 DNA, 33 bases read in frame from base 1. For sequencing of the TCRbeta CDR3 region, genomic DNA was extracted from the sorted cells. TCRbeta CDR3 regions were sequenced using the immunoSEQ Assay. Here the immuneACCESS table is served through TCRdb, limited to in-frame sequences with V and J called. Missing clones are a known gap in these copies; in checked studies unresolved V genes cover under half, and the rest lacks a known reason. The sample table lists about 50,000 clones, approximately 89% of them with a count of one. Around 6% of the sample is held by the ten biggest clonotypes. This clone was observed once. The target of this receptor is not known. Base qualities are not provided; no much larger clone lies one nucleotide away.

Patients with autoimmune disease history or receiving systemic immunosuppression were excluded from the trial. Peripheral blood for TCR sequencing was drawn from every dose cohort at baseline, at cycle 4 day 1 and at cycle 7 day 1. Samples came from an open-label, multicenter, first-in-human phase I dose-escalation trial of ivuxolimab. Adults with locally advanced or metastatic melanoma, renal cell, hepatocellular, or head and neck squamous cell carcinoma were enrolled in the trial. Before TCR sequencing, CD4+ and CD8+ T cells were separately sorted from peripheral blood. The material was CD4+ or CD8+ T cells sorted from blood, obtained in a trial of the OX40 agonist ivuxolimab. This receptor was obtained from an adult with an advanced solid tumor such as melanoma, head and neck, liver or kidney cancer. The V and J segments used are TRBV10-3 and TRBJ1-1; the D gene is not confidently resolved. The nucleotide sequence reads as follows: TGTGCCACCGTTGGTGACACTGAAGCTTTCTTT. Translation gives CATVGDTEAFF.